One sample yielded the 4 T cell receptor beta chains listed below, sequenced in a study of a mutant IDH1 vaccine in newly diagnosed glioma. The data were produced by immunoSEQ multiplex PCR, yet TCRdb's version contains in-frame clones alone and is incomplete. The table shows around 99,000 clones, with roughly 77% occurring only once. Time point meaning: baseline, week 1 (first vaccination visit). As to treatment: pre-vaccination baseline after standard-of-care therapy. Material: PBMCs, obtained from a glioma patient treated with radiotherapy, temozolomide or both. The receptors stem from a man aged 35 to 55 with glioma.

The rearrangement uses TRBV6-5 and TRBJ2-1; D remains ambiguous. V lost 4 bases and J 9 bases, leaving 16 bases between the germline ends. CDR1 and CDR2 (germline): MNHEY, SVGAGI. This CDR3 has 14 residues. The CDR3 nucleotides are TGTGCCAGCAGTTCCTCAGGTAAAAAGAGTGAGCAGTTCTTC. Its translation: CASSSSGKKSEQFF.

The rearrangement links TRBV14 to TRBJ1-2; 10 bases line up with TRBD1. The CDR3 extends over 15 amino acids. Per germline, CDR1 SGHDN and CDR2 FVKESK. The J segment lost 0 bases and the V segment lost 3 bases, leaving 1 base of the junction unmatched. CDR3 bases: TGTGCCAGCAGCCAGGACAGGGGGGCTAACTATGGCTACACCTTC. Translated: CASSQDRGANYGYTF.

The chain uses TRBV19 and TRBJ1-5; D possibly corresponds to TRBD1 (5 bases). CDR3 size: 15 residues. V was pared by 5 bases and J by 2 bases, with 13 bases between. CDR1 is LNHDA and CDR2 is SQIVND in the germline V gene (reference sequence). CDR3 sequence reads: CASSPRGGGNQPQHF. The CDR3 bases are TGTGCCAGTAGTCCCCGCGGGGGTGGCAATCAGCCCCAGCATTTT.

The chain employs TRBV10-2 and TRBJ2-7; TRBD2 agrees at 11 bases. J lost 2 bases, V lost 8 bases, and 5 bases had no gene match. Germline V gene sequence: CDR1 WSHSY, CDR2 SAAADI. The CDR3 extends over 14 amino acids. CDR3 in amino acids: CASRTSGGTYEQYF. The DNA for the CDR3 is TGCGCCAGCCGTACTAGCGGGGGAACCTACGAGCAGTACTTC.